One TCR beta chain is described in this entry. The CDR3 has 13 residues. Trimming took 0 bases from V and 4 from J, leaving 7 bases between them. The germline V gene has CDR1 SGHRS and CDR2 YFSETQ. The table came from immunoSEQ multiplex PCR; TCRdb's copy has only in-frame clones and leaves some out. The sample lists fewer than 85,000 clones, under 85% seen once, with more than 0.5% in the top ten. Exclusion of a patient followed from autoimmune disease history or systemic immunosuppression. The source of the sample is a study of OX40 agonist ivuxolimab in advanced cancers. Study-wide background: Partial responses were recorded for three patients, including one with hepatocellular carcinoma and two with cutaneous melanoma.

The input for sequencing was CD4+ or CD8+ T cells sorted from blood, taken in a trial of the OX40 agonist ivuxolimab. The receptor was derived from an adult with an advanced solid tumor such as melanoma, head and neck, liver or kidney cancer. The chain has TRBV5-1 and TRBJ1-2; the D is unclear. This CDR3 reads CASSLGAGYGYTF. The CDR3 bases are TGCGCCAGCAGCTTGGGAGCAGGCTATGGCTACACCTTC. The full variable domain, with the rest looked up from reference TRBV5-1 and TRBJ1-2, is KAGVTQTPRYLIKTRGQQVTLSCSPISGHRSVSWYQQTPGQGLQFLFEYFSETQRNKGNFPGRFSGRQFSNSRSEMNVSTLELGDSALYLCASSLGAGYGYTFGSGTRLTVV.